The 10 T cell receptor beta chains in this list originate from one sample, sequenced in a study of OX40 agonist ivuxolimab in advanced cancers. The assay was immunoSEQ multiplex PCR, and TCRdb's table has in-frame clones only and misses some. This table holds about 61,000 clones, approximately 92% found once. The sequencing used CD4+ or CD8+ T cells sorted from blood, collected in a trial of the OX40 agonist ivuxolimab. These receptors were taken from an adult with an advanced solid tumor such as melanoma, head and neck, liver or kidney cancer.

The chain couples TRBV6-5 to TRBJ2-1, with 7 bases identical to TRBD1. Germline loops: CDR1 MNHEY, CDR2 SVGAGI. V shed 6 bases and J 1 base; nucleotides not matched to a gene: 6. CDR3 length equals 15 residues. This CDR3 is CASRPTGESYNEQFF. CDR3 nucleotides: TGTGCCAGCAGGCCAACAGGGGAGTCCTACAATGAGCAGTTCTTC.

This chain uses TRBV5-4 with TRBJ2-3, with D uncertain. With 1 base removed from V and 1 base from J, the gap between germline ends came to 7 bases. This CDR3 has 14 amino acids. Germline V gene lookup returns CDR1 SGHNT and CDR2 YYREEE (reference sequence). The CDR3 sequence is CASSLLGGTDTQYF. The CDR3 DNA is TGTGCCAGCAGCTTGCTCGGTGGCACAGATACGCAGTATTTT. Supplemented by reference TRBV5-4 and TRBJ2-3, the full variable domain reads ETGVTQSPTHLIKTRGQQVTLRCSSQSGHNTVSWYQQALGQGPQFIFQYYREEENGRGNFPPRFSGLQFPNYSSELNVNALELDDSALYLCASSLLGGTDTQYFGPGTRLTVL.

The chain combines TRBV10-2 with TRBJ1-5, with D perhaps matching TRBD1 (5 bases). Germline V gene sequence: CDR1 WSHSY, CDR2 SAAADI. Trimming left V 4 bases short and J 3 bases short, with 7 bases between. The CDR3 spans 13 residues. The CDR3 loop reads CASSGGPNQPQHF. The DNA for the CDR3 is TGCGCCAGCAGTGGGGGACCCAATCAGCCCCAGCATTTT.

This chain uses TRBV9 with TRBJ2-7; tentative D call: TRBD1 (6 bases). CDR1 and CDR2 from the germline V gene are SGDLS and YYNGEE. The CDR3 totals 12 residues. The ends were cut back, 5 bases at V and 6 bases at J, with 12 bases in the middle. The CDR3 loop reads CASSPQGFEQYF. CDR3 DNA sequence: TGTGCCAGCAGTCCCCAGGGGTTCGAGCAGTACTTC.

The V and J genes are TRBV7-8 and TRBJ2-3, with TRBD2 identical over 9 bases. The V gene's germline CDR1 is SGHVS and CDR2 FQNEAQ. The CDR3 covers 14 residues. The ends lost 5 bases at V and 3 bases at J; junction bases unmatched: 3. CDR3 sequence (DNA): TGTGCCAGCAGCAAGAGCGGGAGGACAGATACGCAGTATTTT. Amino acid sequence: CASSKSGRTDTQYF. The full variable domain, rest sourced from reference TRBV7-8 and TRBJ2-3, is GAGVSQSPRYKVAKRGQDVALRCDPISGHVSLFWYQQALGQGPEFLTYFQNEAQLDKSGLPSDRFFAERPEGSVSTLKIQRTQQEDSAVYLCASSKSGRTDTQYFGPGTRLTVL.

This clone was found once. J is TRBJ2-7 and V is TRBV30; no clear D. Germline loops: CDR1 GTSNPN, CDR2 SVGIG (reference sequence). Trimming took off 2 bases at V and 3 bases at J, with 8 bases between the two ends. The CDR3 has 12 residues. DNA of the CDR3: TGTGCCTGGAGTATGATGGACTACGAGCAGTACTTC. This sequence encodes CAWSMMDYEQYF.

CDR3 in DNA: TGTGCCAGCAGCCAACCCTTAGCGGGGGGTACAGATACGCAGTATTTT. Residues: CASSQPLAGGTDTQYF. The chain combines TRBV9 with TRBJ2-3, with 10 bases identical to TRBD2. Per the germline V gene, CDR1 is SGDLS and CDR2 is YYNGEE. Trimming cost V 4 bases and J 3 bases; bases outside gene matches: 8. CDR3 length: 16 residues.

V and J are TRBV27 and TRBJ1-2; D is possibly TRBD1 (6 bases). Germline-derived CDR1 and CDR2 are MNHEY and SMNVEV (reference sequence). The CDR3 is 15 residues long. V dropped 3 bases and J dropped 7 bases, with 18 bases sitting between them. CDR3 DNA: TGTGCCAGCAGTTTCTCTGGCGGGGGGCATCTTGGCTACACCTTC. Encoded protein: CASSFSGGGHLGYTF.

This chain connects TRBV5-4 to TRBJ2-3; 11 bases are a match to TRBD2. In germline, CDR1 is SGHNT, CDR2 YYREEE (reference sequence). V lost 3 bases to trimming and J lost 9 bases; unmatched junction nucleotides: 9. The CDR3 loop spans 15 amino acids. The CDR3 DNA is TGTGCCAGCAGCTCATTAGCGGGGGGGCCCGGAACGCAGTATTTT. Encoded protein: CASSSLAGGPGTQYF. Based on the CDR3 plus reference TRBV5-4 and TRBJ2-3, the full variable domain is ETGVTQSPTHLIKTRGQQVTLRCSSQSGHNTVSWYQQALGQGPQFIFQYYREEENGRGNFPPRFSGLQFPNYSSELNVNALELDDSALYLCASSSLAGGPGTQYFGPGTRLTVL.

V usage is TRBV6-5 and J usage is TRBJ2-7; no reliable D call. The CDR3 covers 12 residues. Germline V lookup: CDR1 MNHEY, CDR2 SVGAGI. Trimming took 6 bases from V and 3 from J, leaving 9 bases between them. The DNA of the CDR3 is TGTGCCAGCAGAGGGTACAGCTACGAGCAGTACGTC. Its translation: CASRGYSYEQYV.